This TCR beta chain was sequenced for a study of T-cell reconstitution after alpha-beta-depleted transplantation in children. Study-wide results and caveats: Where some patients showed high TCRbeta diversity at day 60, it came from recipient T cells and thymic progenitors that had survived. Alpha-beta T cells present about two months after transplant were reported to originate from several hundred expanded graft clones. At one year after transplant, newly produced T cells mostly accounted for T-cell counts and diversity.

This clonotype occurred many times. Its antigen remains unknown. Construction of the TCRbeta library involved unique molecular identifiers. One entry per CDR3 protein results from TCRdb running MiXCR on the PCR reads. The table lists around 300,000 distinct CDR3 sequences, 7.5% to 9% of them singletons. The CDR3 spans 14 residues. V was trimmed by 2 bases and J by 1 base, leaving 8 bases between them. Per germline, CDR1 SGHVS and CDR2 FNYEAQ. This chain connects TRBV7-6 to TRBJ1-1; the D gene is possibly TRBD1 (6 bases). Source: peripheral blood, taken 360 days after TCRalphabeta/CD19-depleted stem cell transplant. The source of this sequence is a female patient aged 2 to 10 who had a stem cell transplant for Fanconi anemia, so the T cells may come from the graft donor. The CDR3 here is CASSLTGTNTEAFF. In nucleotides, the CDR3 is TGTGCCAGCAGCTTAACAGGGACGAACACTGAAGCTTTCTTT. The full variable domain, rest sourced from reference TRBV7-6 and TRBJ1-1, is GAGVSQSPRYKVTKRGQDVALRCDPISGHVSLYWYRQALGQGPEFLTYFNYEAQQDKSGLPNDRFSAERPEGSISTLTIQRTEQRDSAMYRCASSLTGTNTEAFFGQGTRLTVV.